This TCR beta chain was identified during a study of OX40 agonist ivuxolimab in advanced cancers. Describing the broader study: Ivuxolimab was a fully human IgG2 agonistic monoclonal antibody targeting the costimulatory receptor OX40 (CD134). Patients were allowed to have had prior anti-PD-1, anti-PD-L1 or anti-CTLA-4 therapy, and about 40% of the dose-escalation patients had been treated with checkpoint inhibitors. Partial responses were achieved by three dose-escalation patients, of whom one had hepatocellular carcinoma and two had cutaneous melanoma. The purpose of peripheral TCRbeta sequencing was to test whether ivuxolimab changed TCR sequence diversity and led to clonal T-cell expansion. Intravenous ivuxolimab was administered to patients every 2 weeks at six dose levels: 0.01, 0.1, 0.3, 1.5, 3 and 10 mg/kg. Of the roughly 52 dose-escalation patients, hepatocellular carcinoma was present in roughly 19, melanoma in some 15, renal cell carcinoma in 9 and head and neck cancer in 9. The dose-escalation cohort was about 87% male with a mean age of approximately 60 years, ranging from 23 to 79. The paper covers the monotherapy dose-escalation part of the phase I ivuxolimab trial, which included N ≈ 50 patients.

Trimming accounts for 6 bases at V and 4 bases at J, while the number of junction bases matched to no gene is 14. Per the germline V gene, MDHEN is the CDR1 and SYDVKM is the CDR2. The CDR3 starts with the cysteine, ends with the phenylalanine, and has 16 residues. Solely the CDR3 DNA is kept, with 48 bases framed from the first base. For sequencing of the TCRbeta CDR3 region, genomic DNA was extracted from the sorted cells. TCRbeta CDR3 regions were sequenced using the immunoSEQ Assay. TCRdb carries this immuneACCESS record with in-frame sequences only. Its versions omit some clonotypes, under half of them owing to an unresolved V gene in the studies checked, with the rest unexplained. The sample data list around 50,000 clones, and about 89% of these were observed just once. More than 1.5% of the sample lies in the top ten. What the authors observed across the whole study: At doses of 0.1 to 3.0 mg/kg, clonal expansion of both CD4+ and CD8+ T cells in blood was seen between baseline and week 6. Low levels of normalized T-cell clonal expansion were also seen in some patients who did not respond. After ivuxolimab, CD8+ T cells had more expanded clones than CD4+ T cells on average. In the 0.1-3.0 mg/kg groups, partial responders had among the lowest normalized peripheral clonal expansion, particularly in CD8+ T cells. The antigen specificity of the peripheral T cells that underwent clonal expansion was not determined.

Remarks on this clone: Its antigen remains unidentified. Base qualities are not provided; no much larger clone lies one nucleotide away.

The trial excluded patients who had a history of autoimmune disease or were on systemic immunosuppression. Peripheral blood for TCR sequencing was drawn from every dose cohort at baseline, at cycle 4 day 1 and at cycle 7 day 1. Samples came from an open-label, multicenter, first-in-human phase I dose-escalation trial of ivuxolimab. Adults with locally advanced or metastatic head and neck squamous cell, hepatocellular, melanoma or renal cell carcinoma were enrolled in the trial. Before TCR sequencing, CD4+ and CD8+ T cells were separately sorted from peripheral blood. The chain links TRBV28 with TRBJ2-5, and TRBD1 matches 7 of the central bases. The sequence derives from an adult with an advanced solid tumor such as melanoma, head and neck, liver or kidney cancer. The sample was CD4+ or CD8+ T cells sorted from blood, taken in a trial of the OX40 agonist ivuxolimab. The CDR3 sequence is CASSPIGQAKRETQYF. In nucleotides, the sequence is TGTGCCAGCAGCCCAATAGGACAGGCCAAGCGAGAGACCCAGTACTTC.